Below, one T cell receptor (beta chain) is given with its context. Original data processing: For nucleated cells, counts were estimated from reference gene primer amplification. The table came from immunoSEQ multiplex PCR; TCRdb's copy has only in-frame clones and leaves some out. From that table come the V and J calls and clone size; the DNA was used to work out D and trimming. The sample gives some 200,000 clones, more than 85% of which show up once; roughly 2.5% is in the top ten. The CDR3 length is 15 residues. The V gene's germline CDR1 is MNHNY and CDR2 SVGAGI (reference sequence). The ends lost 6 bases at V and 6 bases at J; junction bases unmatched: 9. This entry belongs to a study of blood T cell repertoires in COVID-19.

This clonotype was obtained from a man between 40 and 49 years old with active or convalescent COVID-19. Sequencing was performed on peripheral blood. V and J are TRBV6-6 and TRBJ1-5; TRBD1 aligns across 9 bases. CDR3 residues: CASRATGTGTQPQHF. In nucleotides, the CDR3 is TGTGCCAGCAGGGCAACCGGGACAGGGACTCAGCCCCAGCATTTT.